This T cell receptor beta chain came from a study of monozygotic twins with inflammatory bowel disease. The CDR3 totals 14 residues. Germline CDR1 is DFQATT and CDR2 is SNEGSKA (reference sequence). Reanalyzing the 5' RACE reads, TCRdb keeps one entry per CDR3 protein, without DNA. Here the sample table reports some 160,000 distinct CDR3 sequences. The chain employs TRBV20-1 and TRBJ2-7; TCRdb picks TRBD2, but there is no DNA to check that call. The sequence derives from a human donor with ulcerative colitis or Crohn's disease, or a healthy co-twin of an affected twin (not recorded which). Sequencing was carried out using blood. The CDR3 here is CSARPGLAIHEQYF.